This note documents a single TCR beta chain sequence. The target antigen is unknown. These data belong to a study of T cell therapy after organ transplantation. The overall study: Up to 6 doses were given at 2-week intervals. Long-term post-therapy samples: blood collected 20 to 29 weeks after completing therapy.

Stated time point: 20-29 weeks after completion of therapy. This CDR3 has 13 residues. V lost 3 bases to trimming and J lost 6 bases, with 11 bases between them. CDR1 and CDR2 (germline): SGHTA, FQGTGA. Measured with immunoSEQ multiplex PCR; TCRdb has only the in-frame clones, and not every one. Here the sample spans about 17,000 clones, about 85% being singletons. Here the sequenced sample was CD8+ T cells from blood, taken after autologous CMV-specific T cell therapy. The rearrangement links TRBV7-3 to TRBJ1-2; no clear D. This receptor was taken from a human patient who had received a solid organ transplant and had CMV disease. Some T cells may be transferred from the graft donor. CDR3 DNA: TGTGCCAGCAGCTTGGGCGGATTGAATGGCTACACCTTC. Encoded protein: CASSLGGLNGYTF. Full variable domain (missing parts from reference TRBV7-3 and TRBJ1-2): GAGVSQTPSNKVTEKGKYVELRCDPISGHTALYWYRQSLGQGPEFLIYFQGTGAADDSGLPNDRFFAVRPEGSVSTLKIQRTERGDSAVYLCASSLGGLNGYTFGSGTRLTVV.